This paragraph reports one T cell receptor beta chain. This sample was taken from a study of blood T cell repertoires in COVID-19. About the study: Samples came from the United States, Italy and Spain, spanning acute and convalescent COVID-19. In each case, the material was cDNA or gDNA derived from T cells, B-cell-depleted T cells, or PBMCs.

How the authors handled the data: Nucleated cell number was recorded as an estimate derived from reference gene primer amplification. This table comes from immunoSEQ multiplex PCR, and its TCRdb copy is limited to in-frame clones, with some not included. V and J calls and clone size are given by that table; D and trimming were obtained from the DNA. The sample holds 80,000 or so clones, 65% to 90% seen once. The sample comprised peripheral blood. The sequence was collected from a human donor in a cohort sampled during active COVID-19.

The chain's CDR3 is CASSPTTVTGANVLTF. DNA for the CDR3: TGTGCCAGCAGCCCTACCACGGTGACTGGGGCCAACGTCCTGACTTTC. The chain employs TRBV6-6 and TRBJ2-6; no clear D gene. Germline lookup yields CDR1 MNHNY and CDR2 SVGAGI (reference sequence). Trimming shortened V by 6 bases and J by 2 bases, and 14 bases separated the two germline ends. The CDR3 covers 16 residues.